Listed here is a single T cell receptor (beta chain). Its specific antigen is unknown. Base qualities are not at hand, and no much larger clone is one base apart. This specimen's time point label, interpreted: individuals recovered from natural SARS-CoV-2 infection. TCRbeta CDR3 regions were sequenced with the immunoSEQ Assay. After extraction, genomic DNA underwent amplification by bias-controlled multiplex PCR, followed by high-throughput sequencing. Turning to the authors' computational methods: To quantify the absolute abundance of every unique TCRbeta CDR3 region, sequences were collapsed and filtered. T cell fraction was estimated by normalizing TCRbeta template counts to usable DNA, which was measured by amplifying reference genes present in all nucleated cells. Repertoire TCRs were annotated as SARS-CoV-2-specific by exact matching of V gene, CDR3 amino acid sequence and J gene to a known reactive TCR set. The reference SARS-CoV-2 TCR set was derived from MIRA and filtered for enrichment in COVID-19-positive ImmuneCODE repertoires, a step that removed public or cross-reactive TCRs. Using the MIRA antigens, annotated TCRs were further analysed by specific ORF or by position within an ORF. Breadth was defined as annotated unique rearrangements over total unique productive rearrangements; depth was the summed frequency of those rearrangements. Group comparisons of TCR breadth used two-sided Wilcoxon rank-sum tests. TCRdb took over this immuneACCESS table, retaining in-frame rearrangements with V and J assigned. Such tables are incomplete; in checked studies, under half of the missing clones stem from an unresolved V gene, and the remainder is unexplained. V and J calls and clone size are those listed in that table; D and trimming were worked out from the DNA. The sample table records around 100,000 clones; approximately 86% of these occur just once. The ten largest clones add up to approximately 16% of the sample.

The data were obtained in a study of Ad26.COV2.S vaccination and SARS-CoV-2 variants (dated by TCRdb to the early 2020s). Describing the broader study: Sequencing of the TCRbeta repertoire served to evaluate the specificity and breadth of SARS-CoV-2-reactive T cell receptors following Ad26.COV2.S vaccination. A total of some 30 samples were included in the TCR-sequenced set, comprising roughly 19 Ad26.COV2.S vaccine recipients, 5 placebo recipients and 8 SARS-CoV-2 convalescent individuals.

For CDR1 and CDR2, the germline V gene lists SGDLS and YYNGEE. V is pruned by 1 base and J by 5 bases, leaving 6 bases of the junction without a gene match. The CDR3 spans 15 residues, from the cysteine through the phenylalanine. Here the CDR3 DNA is all that survives: 45 bases in frame from base 1. Points the paper makes about the study in general: After vaccination, substantial breadth of spike-specific CD8+ and CD4+ T cell responses was reported. Ad26.COV2.S recipients had higher spike-specific TCR breadth than placebo recipients (P = 0.0014). Comparable non-spike TCR breadth was observed between vaccine and placebo recipients, consistent with only spike being contained in the vaccine. According to the authors, total T cell responses may have been underestimated by the TCR breadth and depth analyses.

The sequenced sample was peripheral blood, obtained after recovery from COVID-19. Here the chain combines TRBV9 and TRBJ2-5, with 9 central nucleotides matching TRBD2. The source of this sequence is a human donor who had recovered from COVID-19. CDR3 reads: CASSVSSGREETQYF. The base sequence is TGTGCCAGCAGCGTAAGTAGCGGGAGAGAGGAGACCCAGTACTTC.